A single sample is the source of the 12 T cell receptor beta chains below, sequenced in a study of T cells in Graves' hyperthyroidism and ophthalmopathy. It was RNA transcripts that yielded the amplified TCR beta CDR3 regions. The study used the HTBI primer set for a first-round RT-PCR of the TCR CDR3. In TCRdb, the multiplex PCR reads were re-called with MiXCR into one record per CDR3 protein. The repertoire has 190,000 or so distinct CDR3 sequences, 15% to 20% of them found once; the top ten carry 35% to 50%. Sequencing was carried out using blood. Receptor source: a man aged 35-49 years with Graves' hyperthyroidism.

The chain carries TRBV6-1 and TRBJ1-5, with a tentative D call TRBD1 (6 bases). The CDR3 contains 16 residues. The ends were cut back, 1 base at V and 1 base at J, with 11 bases in the middle. CDR1 and CDR2 (germline): MNHNS, SASEGT. The CDR3 nucleotides are TGTGCCAGCAGTGAAGGGCGGGGGCCAAGCAATCAGCCCCAGCATTTT. Protein product: CASSEGRGPSNQPQHF.

This clonotype came up many times. V is TRBV20-1 and J is TRBJ2-7; either TRBD1 or TRBD2 may fit D (5 bases each). In germline, CDR1 is DFQATT, CDR2 SNEGSKA (reference sequence). The CDR3 is made up of 13 amino acids. The CDR3 sequence is CSTLRDHPYEQYF. The CDR3 coding sequence is TGCAGCACCCTCCGGGACCACCCATACGAGCAGTACTTC.

At least ten counts were recorded for this clonotype. CDR3 loop: CASSFQLATNEKLFF. In nucleotides, the CDR3 is TGCGCCAGCAGCTTTCAACTTGCAACTAATGAAAAACTGTTTTTT. The rearrangement uses TRBV5-1 and TRBJ1-4; D not resolved. The germline V gene encodes CDR1 SGHRS and CDR2 YFSETQ. V dropped 2 bases and J dropped 0 bases, with 8 bases sitting between them. This CDR3 contains 15 residues.

This clonotype has a count of ten or more. The V and J genes are TRBV14 and TRBJ1-1; D is unresolved. This CDR3 spans 13 amino acids. The germline V gene has CDR1 SGHDN and CDR2 FVKESK. V was shortened by 4 bases and J by 0 bases, with 6 bases between the two germline ends. The CDR3 nucleotides are TGTGCCAGCAGCCGGAGTATGAACACTGAAGCTTTCTTT. Protein sequence: CASSRSMNTEAFF.

This clonotype was detected only a few times. The J gene is TRBJ2-2, the V gene TRBV11-2; possible D gene TRBD1, 5 bases. This CDR3 is built from 14 residues. Trimming left V 3 bases short and J 6 bases short, with 11 bases between. CDR1 is SGHAT, CDR2 FQNNGV, per germline. CDR3 sequence (DNA): TGTGCCAGCAGCTTCGGCAGGGCAGCCGGGGAGCTGTTTTTT. Amino acid sequence: CASSFGRAAGELFF.

The chain couples TRBV19 to TRBJ1-5; D is undetermined. The V end was cut by 3 bases, the J end by 2 bases, with 8 bases between. CDR3 length: 14 amino acids. Germline-derived CDR1 and CDR2 are LNHDA and SQIVND (reference sequence). Here the CDR3 reads CASSIVHGNQPQHF. In DNA, the CDR3 is TGTGCCAGTAGTATCGTTCACGGCAATCAGCCCCAGCATTTT.

This clonotype has a count of ten or more. The rearrangement links TRBV27 to TRBJ2-6; D remains unclear. In germline, CDR1 is MNHEY, CDR2 SMNVEV (reference sequence). The V gene lost 4 bases and the J gene lost 0 bases, with 16 bases spanning the gap. This CDR3 is built from 18 residues. This CDR3 is CASSSSTEANSGANVLTF. The CDR3 DNA is TGTGCCAGCAGTTCCTCCACTGAGGCTAACTCTGGGGCCAACGTCCTGACTTTC.

The V gene is TRBV4-2, the J gene TRBJ2-3; D possibly corresponds to TRBD2 (6 bases). CDR1 and CDR2 from the germline V gene are LGHNA and YNFKEQ. The CDR3 length is 14 residues. V dropped 4 bases and J dropped 1 base, with 9 bases sitting between them. The CDR3 loop reads CASSRWGGTDTQYF. Here the CDR3 DNA reads TGTGCCAGCAGCCGATGGGGGGGCACAGATACGCAGTATTTT.

This clonotype came up many times. The chain's CDR3 is CASSENSDTQYF. CDR3 DNA sequence: TGTGCCAGCAGTGAAAACTCAGATACGCAGTATTTT. The J gene is TRBJ2-3, the V gene TRBV6-1; the D is unclear. This CDR3 has 12 residues. In germline, CDR1 is MNHNS, CDR2 SASEGT. V lost 2 bases, J lost 4 bases, and 4 bases lay in between.

The rearrangement links TRBV5-6 to TRBJ1-6; D perhaps matches TRBD1 (5 bases). This CDR3 comprises 15 residues. Trimming cost V 5 bases and J 0 bases, with 9 bases left between them. The germline V gene encodes CDR1 SGHDT and CDR2 YYEEEE. Written as DNA, the CDR3 is TGTGCCAGCAGACCAGGGAGCTCCTATAATTCACCCCTCCACTTT. It is translated as CASRPGSSYNSPLHF.

This clonotype occurred once. This chain links TRBV24-1 with TRBJ1-2, with TRBD1 matching 9 bases. CDR1 is KGHDR, CDR2 SFDVKD, per germline. This CDR3 is 14 amino acids long. Germline trimming cut 5 bases from V and 4 bases from J; bases unmatched to any gene: 4. The CDR3 sequence is CATSGSDRGYGYTF. The DNA for the CDR3 is TGTGCCACCAGTGGTTCGGACAGGGGCTATGGCTACACCTTC.

This clonotype was detected a few times. The gene calls are TRBV5-4 and TRBJ2-1; D not certain. CDR1 is SGHNT and CDR2 is YYREEE in the germline V gene (reference sequence). This CDR3 is built from 16 residues. Trimming shortened V by 3 bases and J by 4 bases, and 17 bases separated the two germline ends. CDR3 protein: CASSWLGRPTYNEQFF. The CDR3 DNA sequence: TGTGCCAGCAGCTGGTTGGGTCGGCCGACTTACAATGAGCAGTTCTTC.